This is a list of T cell receptor beta chains from one sample in a study of CD8+ T cells in alopecia areata. Measured with immunoSEQ multiplex PCR; TCRdb has only the in-frame clones, and not every one. This sample yields about 200,000 clones, of which 35% to 45% are seen a single time; just under 0.5% belongs to the top ten. The sequenced sample was CD4+ T cells sorted from blood, obtained at roughly week 30, from a patient treated with tofacitinib. These receptors were obtained from a human donor with alopecia areata. Each CDR3 is given with its conserved first and last residue. The D gene is left open where the match is weak. Where a row states a size, it is once, few, many or the class of an expanded clone; other rows omit it.

TRBJ1-1,TRBV13,.,.,TGTGCCAGCAGCTTAGGCCTCCAGGGAAACACTGAAGCTTTCTTT,CASSLGLQGNTEAFF
TRBJ2-7,TRBV7-2,few,TRBD2,TGTGCCAGCAGCTTAATTAGCGGGAGGGTCCACGAGCAGTACTTC,CASSLISGRVHEQYF
TRBJ2-1,TRBV15,.,.,TGTGCCACCAGCAGAGAACAGGGAATTGGTGAGCAGTTCTTC,CATSREQGIGEQFF
TRBJ2-2,TRBV30,.,.,TGTGCCTGGATGGGGGGTTCGGGCCCAACCGGGGAGCTGTTTTTT,CAWMGGSGPTGELFF
TRBJ2-7,TRBV14,few,TRBD1,TGTGCCAGCAGCCTGGAACCGGGACAGTATTCCTACGAGCAGTACTTC,CASSLEPGQYSYEQYF
TRBJ1-5,TRBV7-2,many,.,TGTGCCAGCAGCTTAGAATCGGGGCGCAATCAGCCCCAGCATTTT,CASSLESGRNQPQHF
TRBJ1-2,TRBV11-1,.,.,TGTGCCAGCAGCTTAGGACAGACTGACTATGGCTACACCTTC,CASSLGQTDYGYTF
TRBJ2-7,TRBV4-1,.,.,TGCGCCAGCAGCCAAGATCAGCGGAACGCCTACGAGCAGTACTTC,CASSQDQRNAYEQYF
TRBJ2-1,TRBV19,few,TRBD2,TGTGCCAGTAGTTTTGTAGCGGGGATGGTTGGCAATGAGCAGTTCTTC,CASSFVAGMVGNEQFF
TRBJ2-1,TRBV30,.,.,TGTGCCTACCTCCCCGCGGGGAACTTAGGATTGGTGCAGTTCTTC,CAYLPAGNLGLVQFF
TRBJ2-5,TRBV5-4,few,TRBD2,TGTGCCAGCAGCCGCGGGACTAGCGGGGGGGAGACCCAGTACTTC,CASSRGTSGGETQYF
TRBJ2-5,TRBV30,few,.,TGTGCCTGGAGTGTAGGGTCGGGCCTAAAGTCGGAGACCCAGTACTTC,CAWSVGSGLKSETQYF
TRBJ1-2,TRBV30,.,.,TGTGCCTGGTTCCACAGGGAGAACTATGGCTACACCTTC,CAWFHRENYGYTF
TRBJ1-2,TRBV6-1,.,.,TGTGCCAGCAGTGAATGGGACGGATCTGTGGGTGGCTACACCTTC,CASSEWDGSVGGYTF
TRBJ2-5,TRBV18,.,.,TGTGCCAGCTCACCCGCAAACAGGGTACAAGAGACCCAGTACTTC,CASSPANRVQETQYF
TRBJ2-1,TRBV25-1,.,TRBD2,TGTGCCAGCAGAGTAGCGGGGCGTAATAACAATGAGCAGTTCTTC,CASRVAGRNNNEQFF
TRBJ1-1,TRBV25-1,few,.,TGTGCCAGCAGTGAATCCGGGGCAATGAACACTGAAGCTTTCTTT,CASSESGAMNTEAFF
TRBJ1-2,TRBV27,few,TRBD1,TGTGCCAGCAGTTTGGGACAGGGCAAGAACTATGGCTACACCTTC,CASSLGQGKNYGYTF
TRBJ2-1,TRBV18,once,.,TGTGCCAGCTCACCAGAACAGGGTCGTGGTGAGCAGTTCTTC,CASSPEQGRGEQFF
TRBJ1-1,TRBV29-1,few,.,TGCAGCGTTGTCCGGAGCATCCGACCTGAAGCTTTCTTT,CSVVRSIRPEAFF
TRBJ2-3,TRBV5-4,few,TRBD2,TGTGCCAGCAGCTCTAGCGGTAGCACAGATACGCAGTATTTT,CASSSSGSTDTQYF
TRBJ1-5,TRBV9,few,.,TGTGCCAGCAGCGTAGGGGCAGGGCGAGGTCAGCCCCAGCATTTT,CASSVGAGRGQPQHF
TRBJ1-2,TRBV7-8,.,TRBD1,TGTGCCAGCAGCTTAAGGACCGGATCAGGGGGTGGCTACACCTTC,CASSLRTGSGGGYTF
TRBJ1-5,TRBV19,few,.,TGTGCCAGTAAGGATAATCCGCTGGTGAGGAGCAATCAGCCCCAGCATTTT,CASKDNPLVRSNQPQHF
TRBJ2-2,TRBV5-1,.,.,TGCGCCAGCAACTTAGGACCCCCGAGCACCGGGGAGCTGTTTTTT,CASNLGPPSTGELFF
TRBJ2-4,TRBV6-6,.,.,TGTGCCAGCAGCCCCGGGGGTCAGCAGTACTTC,CASSPGGQQYF
TRBJ2-2,TRBV29-1,many,TRBD1,TGCAGCGTCATGACAGGGGCGGAGCTGTTTTTT,CSVMTGAELFF
TRBJ2-7,TRBV9,.,.,TGTGCCAGCAGCCCCCCCGGCGTCTACGAGCAGTACTTC,CASSPPGVYEQYF
TRBJ1-1,TRBV5-1,few,.,TGCGCCAGCAGCTTGGACAGCCTCACTGAAGCTTTCTTT,CASSLDSLTEAFF
TRBJ1-5,TRBV5-1,.,.,TGCGCCAGCAGCTTGGACCAAAATCAGCCCCAGCATTTT,CASSLDQNQPQHF
TRBJ2-1,TRBV5-1,.,.,TGCGCCAGCAGCTTATCCGGGAACAAGGAGCAGTTCTTC,CASSLSGNKEQFF
TRBJ1-2,TRBV13,.,.,TGTGCCAGCAGCTCCTGGCGGTTGGCAGGGTATGGCTACACCTTC,CASSSWRLAGYGYTF
TRBJ1-2,TRBV2,.,TRBD1,TGTGCCAGCAGGGAGACCGGGACAGTAACCTATGGCTACACCTTC,CASRETGTVTYGYTF
TRBJ1-2,TRBV6-1,.,.,TGTGCCAGCATTTTGAATGGCTACACCTTC,CASILNGYTF
TRBJ2-5,TRBV2,many,.,TGTGCCAGCAGTCGTCTAGGGACGGCAGAGACCCAGTACTTC,CASSRLGTAETQYF
TRBJ2-6,TRBV18,.,.,TGTGCCAGCTCACTCCGATTCCCCCTCTCTGGGGCCAACGTCCTGACTTTC,CASSLRFPLSGANVLTF